These 13 T cell receptor beta chains came from one sample sequenced in a study of blood T cell repertoires in COVID-19. Libraries were prepared by immunoSEQ multiplex PCR; TCRdb keeps only in-frame clonotypes and omits some of them. The repertoire has some 200,000 clones, approximately 78% of them found once; the top ten carry 8.5% to 12%. The sequencing sample was made of peripheral blood. The receptors were gathered from a woman of 80 years or more with acute or convalescent COVID-19.

The V and J genes are TRBV28 and TRBJ2-7; D gene uncertain. The germline V and J ends were trimmed by 2 bases and 2 bases, with 10 bases remaining between them. The CDR3 runs 14 residues. The V gene's germline CDR1 is MDHEN and CDR2 SYDVKM. CDR3 bases: TGTGCCAGCAGTTTAACGGGTCCGCCCTACGAGCAGTACTTC. This gives the protein CASSLTGPPYEQYF.

J is TRBJ2-7 and V is TRBV11-3; 9 bases align to TRBD1. Germline V lookup: CDR1 SGHNT, CDR2 YENEEA. This CDR3 spans 15 amino acids. V shed 5 bases and J 7 bases; nucleotides not matched to a gene: 12. The DNA for the CDR3 is TGTGCCAGCAGCCCCCCCGGGACAGGGAGCGTTGAGCAGTACTTC. The encoded protein is CASSPPGTGSVEQYF.

The chain links TRBV5-4 to TRBJ2-3; tentative D call: TRBD1 (6 bases). The germline gives CDR1 SGHNT, CDR2 YYREEE (reference sequence). CDR3 length equals 14 residues. V lost 9 bases, J lost 0 bases, and 14 bases lay in between. CDR3 sequence: CATRGGKSTDTQYF. The CDR3 DNA reads TGTGCCACCCGAGGGGGTAAAAGCACAGATACGCAGTATTTT.

J is TRBJ1-1 and V is TRBV5-5, with 8 bases identical to TRBD1. Trimming removed 3 bases from V and 1 base from J; junction bases left unmatched: 5. The CDR3 runs 15 residues. Germline CDR1 and CDR2: SGHKS and YYEKEE (reference sequence). Here the CDR3 reads CASSSRTGGNTEAFF. The CDR3 nucleotides read TGTGCCAGCAGCTCACGTACAGGGGGGAACACTGAAGCTTTCTTT.

The chain joins TRBV12-3 or TRBV12-4 to TRBJ1-5; D unresolved. V was trimmed by 8 bases and J by 4 bases, leaving 12 bases between them. The CDR3 loop spans 13 amino acids. The CDR3 bases are TGTGCCAGCTCTGAGGGAGGAAATCAGCCCCAGCATTTT. This gives the protein CASSEGGNQPQHF.

This clone was observed a single time. V is TRBV7-9 and J is TRBJ2-7, with 7 bases lining up with TRBD1. CDR1 SEHNR and CDR2 FQNEAQ come from the germline V gene (reference sequence). The CDR3 length is 15 residues. After removal of 1 base from V and 3 bases from J, the junction contained 6 bases not matched to a gene. As DNA, the CDR3 is TGTGCCAGCAGCTTAGGTACAGGGGAAAACTACGAGCAGTACTTC. Protein sequence: CASSLGTGENYEQYF.

The V call is TRBV5-5, the J call TRBJ1-2; 8 nucleotides align to TRBD1. Germline CDR1 SGHKS, CDR2 YYEKEE (reference sequence). The CDR3 sequence is 15 residues long. The junction had 6 bases not matched to a gene; V was cut back by 4 bases and J by 1 base. The DNA for the CDR3 is TGTGCCAGCAGCCTCCTCGACAGGGGTAACTATGGCTACACCTTC. It specifies CASSLLDRGNYGYTF.

V is TRBV27 and J is TRBJ1-4; no reliable D call. The CDR3 totals 13 residues. Germline CDR1 MNHEY, CDR2 SMNVEV (reference sequence). The V end was cut by 3 bases, the J end by 2 bases, with 4 bases between. CDR3 region: CASSFATNEKLFF. The CDR3 DNA reads TGTGCCAGCAGTTTCGCGACTAATGAAAAACTGTTTTTT.

The chain has TRBV19 and TRBJ1-1; the D is unclear. Looked up from germline, CDR1 is LNHDA and CDR2 is SQIVND (reference sequence). The CDR3 is 13 residues long. The germline V and J ends were trimmed by 5 bases and 1 base, with 8 bases remaining between them. The CDR3 loop is CASSANRNTEAFF. The DNA of the CDR3 is TGTGCCAGTAGTGCGAACAGGAACACTGAAGCTTTCTTT.

This clone occurred once. CDR3: CASSYSRPSGGGTDTQYF. The CDR3 DNA sequence: TGTGCCAGCAGTTACTCGAGGCCTAGCGGGGGGGGCACAGATACGCAGTATTTT. This chain joins TRBV6-2 or TRBV6-3 and TRBJ2-3, with 12 bases aligning to TRBD2. The germline V gene encodes CDR1 MNHEY and CDR2 SVGEGT. V lost 0 bases, J lost 1 base, and 5 bases stayed unmatched. This CDR3 is 18 amino acids long.

The chain is built from TRBV12-5 and TRBJ1-4, with 7 bases identical to TRBD1. CDR1 and CDR2 from the germline V gene are LGHNT and FRNRAP. J lost 5 bases, V lost 11 bases, and 5 bases had no gene match. The CDR3 is made up of 12 amino acids. The CDR3 sequence is CAWGQSNEKLFF. The DNA of the CDR3 is TGTGCTTGGGGACAGTCGAATGAAAAACTGTTTTTT.

The CDR3 spells CASSLGGSRTNEKLFF. The CDR3 bases are TGTGCCAGCAGCTTGGGGGGGTCTAGAACTAATGAAAAACTGTTTTTT. The chain carries TRBV7-2 and TRBJ1-4, with D perhaps TRBD1 (5 bases). The CDR3 sequence is 16 residues long. The germline gives CDR1 SGHTA, CDR2 FQGNSA. The V gene lost 3 bases and the J gene lost 1 base, with 12 bases spanning the gap. Filled out from reference TRBV7-2 and TRBJ1-4, the complete variable domain reads GAGVSQSPSNKVTEKGKDVELRCDPISGHTALYWYRQSLGQGLEFLIYFQGNSAPDKSGLPSDRFSAERTGGSVSTLTIQRTQQEDSAVYLCASSLGGSRTNEKLFFGSGTQLSVL.

A few counts support this clone. This chain uses TRBV9 with TRBJ1-1, with 8 bases lining up with TRBD1. The germline gives CDR1 SGDLS, CDR2 YYNGEE. V shed 4 bases, J shed 5 bases, and the junction held 4 bases outside the gene matches. This CDR3 contains 13 residues. CDR3 amino acids: CASSFRTGTEAFF. CDR3 sequence (DNA): TGTGCCAGCAGCTTTCGGACAGGGACTGAAGCTTTCTTT.